The T cell receptor (beta chain) under discussion was sequenced for a study of cytomegalovirus exposure and HLA in healthy donors. Using immunoSEQ multiplex PCR, the repertoire was profiled, and TCRdb retains in-frame clones only, with some absent. The sample yields about 110,000 clones, around 85% seen once. The V gene lost 4 bases and the J gene lost 2 bases, with 13 bases spanning the gap. This CDR3 contains 14 residues. Germline CDR1 SGHRS, CDR2 YFSETQ. Sequencing was carried out using PBMCs. The chain couples TRBV5-1 to TRBJ2-7; a weak D match, TRBD1 (5 bases). The TCR was taken from a woman aged 18-29 years in good health and CMV-seronegative. The CDR3 DNA reads as TGCGCCAGCAGCATGAATGGGGCGCCCTACGAGCAGTACTTC. Translating it yields CASSMNGAPYEQYF.